A single sample gave rise to the 20 T cell receptor beta chains below, sequenced in a study of T cell responses to AZD1222 COVID-19 vaccine. Sequencing was performed with immunoSEQ multiplex PCR; in TCRdb, only in-frame clones are kept and a portion is missing. The sample gives more than 50,000 clones, more than 70% of which show up once; 2% is in the top ten. This material consisted of peripheral blood, taken on day 0 of AZD1222 vaccination. These receptors all come from an adult in good health.

CDR3 nucleotides: TGTGCCAGCAGCCCTCCTCGTATGAATCAGGAACCCTACGAGCAGTACTTC. Amino acids: CASSPPRMNQEPYEQYF. J is TRBJ2-7 and V is TRBV9, with unresolved D. The CDR3 sequence is 17 residues long. The germline CDR1 and CDR2 sequences are SGDLS and YYNGEE. Trimming pared 4 bases from V and 2 bases from J, leaving 22 bases between.

This sequence joins TRBV28 and TRBJ2-1; D tentatively reads TRBD1 or TRBD2 (5 bases each). The CDR3 length is 15 residues. Germline CDR1 is MDHEN and CDR2 is SYDVKM. Between the trimmed V and J ends, which lost 6 bases and 8 bases, there was a span of 20 bases. CDR3 region: CASRSRDLRRDEQFF. The CDR3 coding sequence is TGTGCCAGCAGGAGCCGGGACCTTCGTAGGGATGAGCAGTTCTTC.

The CDR3 DNA sequence: TGTGCCAGCAGCCCAGGACAGCAAGAGACCCAGTACTTC. Protein: CASSPGQQETQYF. The rearrangement links TRBV5-4 to TRBJ2-5, with D possibly TRBD1 on 6 matching bases. Trimming shortened V by 4 bases and J by 2 bases, and 9 bases separated the two germline ends. This CDR3 spans 13 amino acids. The V gene's germline CDR1 is SGHNT and CDR2 YYREEE (reference sequence).

The V gene is TRBV28, the J gene TRBJ2-7, with D hard to call. The CDR3 length is 11 residues. Germline values: CDR1 MDHEN, CDR2 SYDVKM. Between the trimmed V and J ends, which lost 3 bases and 7 bases, there was a span of 7 bases. In nucleotides, the CDR3 is TGTGCCAGCAGTTTTAGTGGTGAGCAGTACTTC. Translating it yields CASSFSGEQYF.

The CDR3 region is CAISPHKNTEAFF. The CDR3 DNA is TGTGCCATCAGCCCGCATAAAAACACTGAAGCTTTCTTT. The chain links TRBV10-3 to TRBJ1-1; D is uncertain. Germline-derived CDR1 and CDR2 are ENHRY and SYGVKD. The CDR3 has 13 residues. The V gene lost 6 bases and the J gene lost 2 bases, with 10 bases spanning the gap.

This chain links TRBV3-1 (or the pseudogene TRBV3-2) with TRBJ2-5, with 11 bases matching TRBD1. Germline values: CDR1 LGHDT, CDR2 YNNKEL (reference sequence). The CDR3 contains 19 residues. The V segment lost 5 bases and the J segment 4 bases; nucleotides outside the gene matches: 18. In DNA, the CDR3 is TGTGCCAGCAGCGCCCGAGGACAGGGGGCGGCGGTTCCACGAGAGACCCAGTACTTC. This codes for CASSARGQGAAVPRETQYF.

The gene calls are TRBV6-5 and TRBJ1-2; D not resolved. Per the germline V gene, CDR1 is MNHEY and CDR2 is SVGAGI. The CDR3 consists of 13 residues. The V gene lost 7 bases and the J gene lost 3 bases, with 12 bases spanning the gap. The CDR3 sequence is CASKEGLDYGYTF. CDR3 DNA: TGTGCCAGCAAGGAGGGTCTAGACTATGGCTACACCTTC.

Here the CDR3 DNA reads TGTGCCAGCTCATACCGGGCGGACCGAGATACGCAGTATTTT. The encoded protein is CASSYRADRDTQYF. The gene calls are TRBV18 and TRBJ2-3; D remains unclear. The V gene lost 5 bases and the J gene lost 5 bases, with 14 bases spanning the gap. Germline lookup yields CDR1 KGHSH and CDR2 LQKENI. The CDR3 is made up of 14 amino acids.

The gene calls are TRBV7-8 and TRBJ2-1; D is ambiguous. CDR1 is SGHVS and CDR2 is FQNEAQ in the germline V gene. The CDR3 totals 14 residues. Trimming removed 5 bases at V and 4 bases at J, with 12 bases between. The CDR3: CASSPVVEYNEQFF. The CDR3 DNA reads as TGTGCCAGCAGCCCAGTGGTAGAGTACAATGAGCAGTTCTTC.

The CDR3 DNA reads as TGTGCCAGTAGGGAGGAAGGGTCTAGGCGTGGCTACACCTTC. Residues: CASREEGSRRGYTF. V is TRBV19 and J is TRBJ1-2, with D hard to call. The CDR3 has 14 residues. Germline assignment: CDR1 LNHDA and CDR2 SQIVND (reference sequence). Trimming cost V 6 bases and J 7 bases, with 18 bases left between them.

The V gene is TRBV19, the J gene TRBJ2-3; D gene unclear. This CDR3 is built from 16 residues. Trimming shortened V by 7 bases and J by 0 bases, and 17 bases separated the two germline ends. The germline V gene encodes CDR1 LNHDA and CDR2 SQIVND (reference sequence). DNA of the CDR3: TGTGCCAGTAATCCAGCCGCCCAAGCTAGCACAGATACGCAGTATTTT. This codes for CASNPAAQASTDTQYF.

V gene TRBV7-2 combines with J gene TRBJ2-7; tentative D call: TRBD2 (5 bases). CDR3 length equals 11 residues. Germline-derived CDR1 and CDR2 are SGHTA and FQGNSA. Trimming pared 5 bases from V and 7 bases from J, leaving 9 bases between. The CDR3 reads CASSQWEEQYF. The CDR3 nucleotides read TGTGCCAGCAGCCAATGGGAGGAGCAGTACTTC.

This chain links TRBV25-1 with TRBJ1-3; TRBD1 aligns across 7 bases. The CDR3 contains 14 residues. The V gene end was trimmed by 4 bases and the J gene end by 4 bases; junction bases not matched to a gene: 4. CDR1 and CDR2 from the germline V gene are MGHDK and SYGVNS. CDR3 sequence: CASSGTGAGNTIYF. DNA for the CDR3: TGTGCCAGCAGTGGAACAGGGGCAGGAAACACCATATATTTT.

The CDR3 DNA sequence: TGTGCCAGCAGTTCCTTCGCGGGACTAACGATCAATGAGCAGTTCTTC. It codes for CASSSFAGLTINEQFF. The gene calls are TRBV6-5 and TRBJ2-1, with TRBD2 identical over 7 bases. CDR1 is MNHEY, CDR2 SVGAGI, per germline. This CDR3 comprises 16 residues. The trim removed 4 bases at V and 6 bases at J, leaving 12 bases unmatched.

This clone was found a few times. The chain is built from TRBV12-3 or TRBV12-4 and TRBJ1-1; D gene uncertain. This CDR3 spans 13 amino acids. V gave up 5 bases and J gave up 7 bases, with 14 bases separating them. The CDR3 DNA reads TGTGCCAGCAGTGGGTGGGAGCGATTTGAAGCTTTCTTT. It encodes CASSGWERFEAFF.

The chain uses TRBV20-1 and TRBJ1-1; D is ambiguous. CDR1 and CDR2 (germline): DFQATT, SNEGSKA (reference sequence). Trimming removed 3 bases at V and 3 bases at J, with 11 bases between. The CDR3 sequence is 13 residues long. The chain's CDR3 is CSASSGIDTEAFF. For the CDR3, the DNA is TGCAGTGCTAGTTCGGGGATTGACACTGAAGCTTTCTTT.

V is TRBV18 and J is TRBJ2-1, with D possibly TRBD2 on 5 matching bases. CDR1 is KGHSH and CDR2 is LQKENI in the germline V gene. Trimming cost V 0 bases and J 4 bases, with 10 bases left between them. CDR3 length equals 15 residues. The CDR3, as DNA: TGTGCCAGCTCACCACCAAGCGGAGGTTACAATGAGCAGTTCTTC. It is translated as CASSPPSGGYNEQFF. Variable domain in full (rest from reference TRBV18 and TRBJ2-1): NAGVMQNPRHLVRRRGQEARLRCSPMKGHSHVYWYRQLPEEGLKFMVYLQKENIIDESGMPKERFSAEFPKEGPSILRIQQVVRGDSAAYFCASSPPSGGYNEQFFGPGTRLTVL.

The chain has TRBV21-1 and TRBJ1-5; the table's TRBD1 call for D was not verified on the DNA. TRBV21-1 is designated a pseudogene. This CDR3 is 14 amino acids long. CDR3 nucleotides: TGTGCCAGCAGCAAAGGGACAGGGAATCAGCCCCAGCATTTT. Its protein product is CASSKGTGNQPQHF.

This clone was counted once. This sequence joins TRBV5-1 and TRBJ2-7; 9 nucleotides line up with TRBD1. The CDR3 runs 15 residues. Trimming removed 1 base from V and 6 bases from J; junction bases left unmatched: 8. The V gene's germline CDR1 is SGHRS and CDR2 YFSETQ. CDR3: CASSLTGTGWGEQYF. CDR3 sequence (DNA): TGCGCCAGCAGCTTGACCGGGACAGGGTGGGGCGAGCAGTACTTC.

The chain couples TRBV28 to TRBJ1-1; weak D call: TRBD1 (5 bases). Trimming stripped 5 bases from V and 10 bases from J, with 20 bases between. Germline CDR1 MDHEN, CDR2 SYDVKM. This CDR3 comprises 14 residues. The CDR3: CASSQASVRVAAFF. The CDR3 DNA is TGTGCCAGCAGTCAGGCATCCGTCAGGGTGGCAGCTTTCTTT.